Listed below are T cell receptor beta chains from one sample, sequenced in a study of response to subunit inactivated influenza vaccine. TCRdb reprocessed the RT-PCR reads via MiXCR and lists one record per CDR3 protein. The data show around 520,000 distinct CDR3 sequences, 25% seen once. The starting material was CD4+ T cells sorted from PBMCs, obtained about 5 days after vaccination. All receptors derive from a man in his forties or fifties who received an inactivated influenza vaccine. CDR3s include the opening cysteine and the closing phenylalanine or tryptophan. The order of the fields is V gene, J gene, D gene, clone size, CDR3 protein, CDR3 DNA. A D gene is named only where the DNA matches it firmly. Only part of the rows carry a size: once, few, many, or a class if the clone is expanded.

>TRBV4-3|TRBJ1-2|NA|few
CASSQDFGGSNYGYTF
TGCGCCAGCAGCCAAGATTTCGGCGGAAGTAACTATGGCTACACCTTC
>TRBV12-3/TRBV12-4|TRBJ2-3|NA|NA
CASSLDGTPGDTQYF
TGTGCCAGCAGTTTGGACGGGACCCCCGGAGATACGCAGTATTTT
>TRBV12-3/TRBV12-4|TRBJ2-7|NA|NA
CASSLEVVGAYEQYF
TGTGCCAGCAGCCTGGAGGTGGTTGGCGCCTACGAGCAGTACTTC
>TRBV12-3/TRBV12-4|TRBJ1-6|NA|NA
CASSVSGRLYNSPLHF
TGTGCCAGCAGCGTTTCGGGACGGCTTTATAATTCACCCCTCCACTTT
>TRBV5-1|TRBJ2-3|TRBD2|NA
CASSLRGRGVTDTQYF
TGCGCCAGCAGCTTGCGTGGCCGGGGGGTTACAGATACGCAGTATTTT
>TRBV5-1|TRBJ2-5|NA|many
CASSLGADRTQETQYF
TGCGCCAGCAGCTTGGGTGCGGACAGAACCCAAGAGACCCAGTACTTC
>TRBV5-5|TRBJ2-3|TRBD2|NA
CASSLERGETDTQYF
TGTGCCAGCAGCTTGGAACGGGGGGAAACAGATACGCAGTATTTT
>TRBV6-1|TRBJ2-6|NA|few
CASSPPVDTGSGANVLTF
TGTGCCAGCAGTCCCCCCGTTGACACAGGGTCTGGGGCCAACGTCCTGACTTTC
>TRBV19|TRBJ2-7|NA|NA
CASSSQSLPYEQYF
TGTGCCAGTAGTAGTCAGTCTTTACCCTACGAGCAGTACTTC
>TRBV5-6|TRBJ2-6|NA|NA
CASSLGVSRSGANVLTF
TGTGCCAGCAGCTTGGGGGTTAGTCGCTCTGGGGCCAACGTCCTGACTTTC
>TRBV5-1|TRBJ1-6|NA|few
CASSLTRGNGSPLHF
TGCGCCAGCAGCTTGACCAGGGGTAATGGTTCACCCCTCCACTTT
>TRBV29-1|TRBJ2-3|NA|NA
CSVEASVPGAQYF
TGCAGCGTTGAAGCTTCTGTTCCGGGAGCGCAGTATTTT
>TRBV9|TRBJ2-5|NA|NA
CASSVDEATQETQYF
TGTGCCAGCAGCGTAGACGAGGCCACCCAAGAGACCCAGTACTTC
>TRBV5-5|TRBJ2-1|NA|NA
CASSLLRGTNEQFF
TGTGCCAGCAGCTTACTTCGGGGTACCAATGAGCAGTTCTTC
>TRBV3-1|TRBJ1-3|NA|few
CASSQDSGGLLRSGNTIYF
TGTGCCAGCAGCCAAGACTCGGGGGGACTACTACGCTCTGGAAACACCATATATTTT
>TRBV5-4|TRBJ2-3|TRBD1|few
CASSLTGRNRADTQYF
TGTGCCAGCAGCCTGACAGGGCGAAATCGGGCAGATACGCAGTATTTT
>TRBV9|TRBJ1-6|NA|NA
CASSPRATWDSPLHF
TGTGCCAGCAGCCCGAGGGCCACCTGGGATTCACCCCTCCACTTT
>TRBV5-1|TRBJ2-3|NA|NA
CASSMAADTQYF
TGCGCCAGCAGCATGGCGGCAGATACGCAGTATTTT
>TRBV5-1|TRBJ2-5|TRBD1|NA
CASSPPGQGEETQYF
TGCGCCAGCAGCCCCCCGGGACAGGGCGAAGAGACCCAGTACTTC
>TRBV29-1|TRBJ1-3|NA|NA
CSVVRGNTIYF
TGCAGCGTTGTACGCGGAAACACCATATATTTT
>TRBV2|TRBJ2-1|NA|NA
CASSEAHSYSYNEQFF
TGTGCCAGCAGTGAAGCGCACAGTTACTCCTACAATGAGCAGTTCTTC
>TRBV12-3/TRBV12-4|TRBJ2-3|NA|NA
CASSFPGSRRFF
TGTGCCAGCAGTTTCCCGGGAAGTCGGCGTTTTTTT
>TRBV18|TRBJ2-3|TRBD1|NA
CASSSRPGQGPDTQYF
TGTGCCAGCTCGTCCCGACCGGGACAGGGCCCAGATACGCAGTATTTT
>TRBV7-2|TRBJ2-7|NA|few
CASNRGEPTYEQYF
TGTGCCAGCAATCGGGGAGAGCCGACCTACGAGCAGTACTTC
>TRBV6-5|TRBJ2-5|NA|few
CASSYSSGSETQYF
TGTGCCAGCAGTTACTCTTCAGGGTCAGAGACCCAGTACTTC
>TRBV5-1|TRBJ1-1|TRBD1|NA
CASERQGGRGTEAFF
TGCGCCAGCGAAAGACAGGGGGGTCGCGGCACTGAAGCTTTCTTT
>TRBV5-1|TRBJ1-2|TRBD1|NA
CASRPGQGMRTF
TGCGCCAGCAGACCGGGACAGGGTATGCGGACCTTC
>TRBV12-3/TRBV12-4|TRBJ2-2|TRBD2|NA
CASSLSGRSGTGELFF
TGTGCCAGCAGTTTAAGCGGGAGGTCGGGTACCGGGGAGCTGTTTTTT
>TRBV11-2|TRBJ2-7|TRBD2|few
CASSPGLAREQYF
TGTGCCAGCAGCCCTGGACTAGCCCGCGAGCAGTACTTC
>TRBV7-2|TRBJ2-3|NA|NA
CASSLVQGNTQYF
TGTGCCAGCAGCTTAGTTCAGGGAAATACGCAGTATTTT
>TRBV6-2/TRBV6-3|TRBJ2-2|TRBD2|NA
CASSYDLGLAEFTGELFF
TGTGCCAGCAGTTACGACCTGGGCCTAGCGGAGTTCACCGGGGAGCTGTTTTTT
>TRBV20-1|TRBJ1-1|NA|few
CSASWFMNTEAFF
TGCAGTGCTAGTTGGTTTATGAACACTGAAGCTTTCTTT
>TRBV9|TRBJ1-1|NA|NA
CASSTSQASYAEAFF
TGTGCCAGCAGCACGTCCCAAGCAAGCTACGCTGAAGCTTTCTTT
>TRBV29-1|TRBJ1-2|NA|many
CSVGTLEGNYGYTF
TGCAGCGTTGGGACGCTCGAAGGGAACTATGGCTACACCTTC
>TRBV20-1|TRBJ1-4|NA|few
CSVPSNYRLNEKLFF
TGCAGTGTCCCGAGTAATTACAGGCTTAATGAAAAACTGTTTTTT
>TRBV20-1|TRBJ2-1|NA|few
CSGASDHNEQFF
TGCAGTGGGGCTAGCGATCACAATGAGCAGTTCTTC
>TRBV20-1|TRBJ2-5|TRBD1|few
CSAVGQGKTQYF
TGCAGTGCGGTGGGACAGGGGAAGACCCAGTACTTC
>TRBV12-3/TRBV12-4|TRBJ1-5|NA|many
CASSSNQGNNQPQHF
TGTGCCAGCAGTTCCAACCAGGGAAACAATCAGCCCCAGCATTTT
>TRBV12-3/TRBV12-4|TRBJ2-2|NA|few
CASSQGDITGELFF
TGTGCCAGCAGCCAAGGGGACATCACCGGGGAGCTGTTTTTT
>TRBV20-1|TRBJ2-1|NA|few
CSAADPSRYNEQFF
TGCAGTGCCGCGGACCCTTCGAGGTACAATGAGCAGTTCTTC
>TRBV29-1|TRBJ2-5|TRBD2|NA
CSVPPGLAGNQETQYF
TGCAGCGTCCCCCCGGGACTAGCGGGAAACCAAGAGACCCAGTACTTC
>TRBV29-1|TRBJ1-4|NA|NA
CSATLATNEKLFF
TGCAGCGCCACGCTGGCGACTAATGAAAAACTGTTTTTT
>TRBV6-2/TRBV6-3|TRBJ2-1|TRBD1|many
CASRSGGSYNEQFF
TGTGCCAGCAGGTCAGGGGGCTCCTACAATGAGCAGTTCTTC
>TRBV15|TRBJ2-5|NA|few
CATSRDSHQETQYF
TGTGCCACCAGCAGAGATTCCCACCAAGAGACCCAGTACTTC
>TRBV6-1|TRBJ2-3|NA|few
CASSLSGVPDTQYF
TGTGCCAGCAGTCTATCCGGAGTGCCAGATACGCAGTATTTT
>TRBV28|TRBJ1-5|TRBD1|few
CATEWDRGFNQPQHF
TGTGCCACGGAGTGGGACAGGGGATTTAATCAGCCCCAGCATTTT
>TRBV20-1|TRBJ1-5|TRBD1|NA
CSAQGYDNQPQHF
TGCAGTGCACAGGGGTACGACAATCAGCCCCAGCATTTT
>TRBV4-3|TRBJ2-7|TRBD1|few
CASSQIVGTGRQEQYF
TGCGCCAGCAGCCAAATTGTCGGGACAGGCCGCCAAGAGCAGTACTTC
>TRBV5-1|TRBJ1-3|NA|few
CASSATGTGNTIYF
TGCGCCAGCAGCGCCACAGGCACTGGAAACACCATATATTTT
>TRBV11-2|TRBJ2-2|NA|NA
CASSLGGWRDRPNTGELFF
TGTGCCAGCAGCTTAGGCGGTTGGAGGGACAGACCGAACACCGGGGAGCTGTTTTTT
>TRBV7-2|TRBJ2-7|NA|few
CASSQESGPRVYEQYF
TGTGCCAGCAGTCAAGAGAGCGGACCTAGAGTCTACGAGCAGTACTTC
>TRBV10-3|TRBJ2-7|TRBD2|NA
CAIRRGASGSPEQYF
TGTGCCATCAGACGCGGGGCTAGCGGGTCCCCCGAGCAGTACTTC
>TRBV12-3/TRBV12-4|TRBJ2-7|TRBD2|NA
CASRQLAGGSSAEQYF
TGTGCCAGCAGACAACTAGCGGGAGGGTCCTCCGCCGAGCAGTACTTC
>TRBV28|TRBJ2-1|TRBD2|NA
CASSLLGLAGNEQFF
TGTGCCAGCAGTTTATTGGGACTAGCGGGAAATGAGCAGTTCTTC
>TRBV5-1|TRBJ1-1|NA|few
CASSSGTPGTEAFF
TGCGCCAGCAGCTCCGGGACACCAGGCACTGAAGCTTTCTTT
>TRBV29-1|TRBJ2-7|TRBD1|many
CSGGQGNGEQYF
TGCAGCGGGGGACAGGGGAACGGCGAGCAGTACTTC
>TRBV4-2|TRBJ2-2|NA|NA
CASSLRATTLTGELFF
TGTGCCAGCAGCCTCAGGGCAACGACCCTCACCGGGGAGCTGTTTTTT
>TRBV6-4|TRBJ2-7|NA|NA
CASSDLAGREEQYF
TGTGCCAGCAGCGATCTAGCTGGGCGGGAAGAGCAGTACTTC
>TRBV24-1|TRBJ1-2|TRBD1|few
CATSTQGNSGGYTF
TGTGCCACCAGTACACAGGGGAATTCGGGTGGCTACACCTTC